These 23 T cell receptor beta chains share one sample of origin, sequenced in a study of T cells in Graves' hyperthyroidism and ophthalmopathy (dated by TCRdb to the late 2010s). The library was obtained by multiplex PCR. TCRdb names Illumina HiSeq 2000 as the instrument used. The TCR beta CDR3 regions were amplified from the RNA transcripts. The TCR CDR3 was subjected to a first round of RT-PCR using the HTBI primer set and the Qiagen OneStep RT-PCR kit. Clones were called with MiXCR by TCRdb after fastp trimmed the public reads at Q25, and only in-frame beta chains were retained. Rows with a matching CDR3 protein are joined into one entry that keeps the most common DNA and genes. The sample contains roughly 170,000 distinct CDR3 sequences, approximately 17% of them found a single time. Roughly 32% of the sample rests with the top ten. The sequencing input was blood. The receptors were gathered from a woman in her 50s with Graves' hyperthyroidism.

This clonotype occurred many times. Here the CDR3 DNA reads TGTGCCAGCAGTTTAGGGCTTCCCTACGAGCAGTACTTC. Translating gives CASSLGLPYEQYF. The chain combines TRBV27 with TRBJ2-7; D not resolved. The CDR3 is 13 residues long. Trimming shortened V by 2 bases and J by 2 bases, and 7 bases separated the two germline ends. Germline V gene lookup returns CDR1 MNHEY and CDR2 SMNVEV (reference sequence).

CDR3 amino acids: CASSLTAGEGETQYF. The DNA for the CDR3 is TGCGCCAGCAGCTTGACAGCGGGGGAGGGAGAGACCCAGTACTTC. This chain connects TRBV5-1 to TRBJ2-5; 8 nucleotides agree with TRBD2. The trim removed 1 base at V and 4 bases at J, leaving 6 bases unmatched. Looked up from germline, CDR1 is SGHRS and CDR2 is YFSETQ. The CDR3 totals 15 residues.

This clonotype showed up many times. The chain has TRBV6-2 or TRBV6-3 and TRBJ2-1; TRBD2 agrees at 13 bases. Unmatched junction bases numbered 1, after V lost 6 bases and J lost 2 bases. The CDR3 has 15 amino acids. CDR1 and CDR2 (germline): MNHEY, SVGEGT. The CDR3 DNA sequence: TGTGCCAGCAGACTAGCGGGGGGGACCTACAATGAGCAGTTCTTC. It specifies CASRLAGGTYNEQFF.

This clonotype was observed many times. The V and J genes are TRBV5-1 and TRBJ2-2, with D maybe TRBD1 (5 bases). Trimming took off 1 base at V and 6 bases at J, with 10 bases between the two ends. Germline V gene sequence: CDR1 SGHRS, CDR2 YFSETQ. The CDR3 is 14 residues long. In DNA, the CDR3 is TGCGCCAGCAGCTTGCCAGGGTGGCCCGGGGAGCTGTTTTTT. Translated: CASSLPGWPGELFF.

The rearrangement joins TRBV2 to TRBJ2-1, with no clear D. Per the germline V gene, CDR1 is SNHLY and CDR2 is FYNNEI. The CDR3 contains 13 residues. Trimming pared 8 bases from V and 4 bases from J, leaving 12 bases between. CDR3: CASHLDGYNEQFF. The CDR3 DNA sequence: TGTGCCAGCCACCTTGACGGATACAATGAGCAGTTCTTC.

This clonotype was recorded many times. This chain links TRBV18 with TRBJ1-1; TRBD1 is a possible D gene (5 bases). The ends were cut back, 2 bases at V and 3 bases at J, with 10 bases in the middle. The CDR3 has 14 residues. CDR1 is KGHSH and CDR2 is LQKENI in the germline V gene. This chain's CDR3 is CASSPRGVHTEAFF. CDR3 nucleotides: TGTGCCAGCTCACCAAGGGGCGTCCACACTGAAGCTTTCTTT.

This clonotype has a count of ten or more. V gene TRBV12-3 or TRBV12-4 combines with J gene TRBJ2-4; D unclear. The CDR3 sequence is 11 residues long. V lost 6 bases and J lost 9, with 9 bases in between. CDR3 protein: CASSPAGIQYF. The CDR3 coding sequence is TGTGCCAGCAGCCCGGCAGGCATTCAGTACTTC.

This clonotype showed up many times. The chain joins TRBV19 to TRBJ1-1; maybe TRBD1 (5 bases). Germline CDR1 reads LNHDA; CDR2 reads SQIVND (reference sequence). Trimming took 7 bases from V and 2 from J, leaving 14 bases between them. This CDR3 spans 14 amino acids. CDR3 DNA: TGTGCCAGTACCGCCCGACAGACCAACACTGAAGCTTTCTTT. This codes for CASTARQTNTEAFF.

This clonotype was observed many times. CDR3 sequence reads: CASRGTDTDTQYF. The CDR3 region has the DNA TGCGCCAGCAGGGGGACAGACACAGATACGCAGTATTTT. The chain has TRBV5-1 and TRBJ2-3; 7 positions match TRBD1. The CDR3 has 13 amino acids. Germline V lookup: CDR1 SGHRS, CDR2 YFSETQ. V shed 5 bases, J shed 2 bases, and the junction held 2 bases outside the gene matches.

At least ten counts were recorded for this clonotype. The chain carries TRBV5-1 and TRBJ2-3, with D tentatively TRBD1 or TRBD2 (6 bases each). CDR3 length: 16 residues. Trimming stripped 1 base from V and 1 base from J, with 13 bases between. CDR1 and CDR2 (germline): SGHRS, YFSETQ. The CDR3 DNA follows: TGCGCCAGCAGCTTGAGACCGGGGGCACGCACAGATACGCAGTATTTT. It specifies CASSLRPGARTDTQYF.

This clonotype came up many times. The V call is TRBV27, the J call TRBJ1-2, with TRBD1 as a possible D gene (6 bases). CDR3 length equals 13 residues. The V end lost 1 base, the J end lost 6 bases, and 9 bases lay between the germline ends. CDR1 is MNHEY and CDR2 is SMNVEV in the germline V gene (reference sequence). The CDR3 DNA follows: TGTGCCAGCAGTTTATTAAGGGGGGATGGCTACACCTTC. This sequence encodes CASSLLRGDGYTF.

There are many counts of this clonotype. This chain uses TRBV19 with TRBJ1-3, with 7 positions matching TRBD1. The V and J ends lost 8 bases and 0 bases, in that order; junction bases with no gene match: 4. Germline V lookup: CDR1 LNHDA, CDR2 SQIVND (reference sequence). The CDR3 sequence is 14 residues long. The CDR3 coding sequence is TGTGCCAGTTACGGACAGGACTCTGGAAACACCATATATTTT. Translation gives CASYGQDSGNTIYF.

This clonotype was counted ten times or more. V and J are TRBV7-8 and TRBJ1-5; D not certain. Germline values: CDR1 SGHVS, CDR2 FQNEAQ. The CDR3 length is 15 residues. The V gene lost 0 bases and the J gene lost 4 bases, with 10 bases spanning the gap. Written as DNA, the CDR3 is TGTGCCAGCAGCTTAGCGTTTGCGGGTAATCAGCCCCAGCATTTT. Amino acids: CASSLAFAGNQPQHF.

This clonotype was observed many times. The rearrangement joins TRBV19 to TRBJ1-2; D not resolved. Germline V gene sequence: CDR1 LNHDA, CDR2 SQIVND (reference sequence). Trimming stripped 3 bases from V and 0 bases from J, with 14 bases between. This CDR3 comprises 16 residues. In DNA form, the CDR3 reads TGTGCCAGTAGTATCAAGGGAGGGATACCTAACTATGGCTACACCTTC. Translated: CASSIKGGIPNYGYTF.

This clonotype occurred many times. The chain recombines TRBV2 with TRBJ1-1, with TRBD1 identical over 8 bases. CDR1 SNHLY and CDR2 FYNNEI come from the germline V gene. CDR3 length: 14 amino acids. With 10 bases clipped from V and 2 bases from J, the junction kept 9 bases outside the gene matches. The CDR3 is CATRTGMANTEAFF. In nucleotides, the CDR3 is TGTGCCACCAGGACAGGGATGGCCAACACTGAAGCTTTCTTT.

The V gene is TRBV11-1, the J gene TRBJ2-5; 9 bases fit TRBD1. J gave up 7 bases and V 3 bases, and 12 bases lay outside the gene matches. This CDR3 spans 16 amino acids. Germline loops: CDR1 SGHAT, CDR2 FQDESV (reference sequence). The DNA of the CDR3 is TGTGCCAGCAGCTTGGCCGGGACAGGGTCAGTCAGGACCCAGTACTTC. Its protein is CASSLAGTGSVRTQYF.

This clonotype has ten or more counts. In DNA form, the CDR3 reads TGTGCCAGCAGCTACCCCGGGACAGTGAGCTCCTACGAGCAGTACTTC. Protein sequence: CASSYPGTVSSYEQYF. The chain carries TRBV28 and TRBJ2-7; 7 nucleotides align to TRBD1. The germline gives CDR1 MDHEN, CDR2 SYDVKM. The junction had 11 bases not matched to a gene; V was cut back by 6 bases and J by 0 bases. The CDR3 has 16 residues. Filled out from reference TRBV28 and TRBJ2-7, the complete variable domain reads DVKVTQSSRYLVKRTGEKVFLECVQDMDHENMFWYRQDPGLGLRLIYFSYDVKMKEKGDIPEGYSVSREKKERFSLILESASTNQTSMYLCASSYPGTVSSYEQYFGPGTRLTVT.

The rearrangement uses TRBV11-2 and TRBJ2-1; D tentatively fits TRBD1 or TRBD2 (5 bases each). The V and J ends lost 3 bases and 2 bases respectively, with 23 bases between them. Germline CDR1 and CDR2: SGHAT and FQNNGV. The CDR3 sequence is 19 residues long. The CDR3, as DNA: TGTGCCAGCAGCTTGGCCTATGGGGGAGAAAGCGAGGCCTACAATGAGCAGTTCTTC. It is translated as CASSLAYGGESEAYNEQFF. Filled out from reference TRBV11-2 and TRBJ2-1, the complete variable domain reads EAGVAQSPRYKIIEKRQSVAFWCNPISGHATLYWYQQILGQGPKLLIQFQNNGVVDDSQLPKDRFSAERLKGVDSTLKIQPAKLEDSAVYLCASSLAYGGESEAYNEQFFGPGTRLTVL.

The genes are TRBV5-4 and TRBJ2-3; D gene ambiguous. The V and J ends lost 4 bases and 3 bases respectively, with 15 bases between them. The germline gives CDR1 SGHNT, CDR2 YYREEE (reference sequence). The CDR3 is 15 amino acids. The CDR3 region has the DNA TGTGCCAGCAGCCGCCTCCTTACTGCGACAGATACGCAGTATTTT. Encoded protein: CASSRLLTATDTQYF.

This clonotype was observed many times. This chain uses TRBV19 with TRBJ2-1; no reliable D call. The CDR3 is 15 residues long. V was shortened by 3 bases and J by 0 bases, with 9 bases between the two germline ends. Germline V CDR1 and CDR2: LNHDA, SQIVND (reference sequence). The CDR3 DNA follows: TGTGCCAGTAGTATGTTACATGGCTCCTACAATGAGCAGTTCTTC. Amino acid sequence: CASSMLHGSYNEQFF.

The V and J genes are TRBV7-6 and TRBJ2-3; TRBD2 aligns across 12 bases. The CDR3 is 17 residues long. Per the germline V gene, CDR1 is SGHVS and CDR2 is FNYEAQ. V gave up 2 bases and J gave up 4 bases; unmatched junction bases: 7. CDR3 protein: CASSLRASGGAADTQYF. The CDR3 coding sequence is TGTGCCAGCAGCTTAAGGGCTAGCGGGGGGGCAGCAGATACGCAGTATTTT.

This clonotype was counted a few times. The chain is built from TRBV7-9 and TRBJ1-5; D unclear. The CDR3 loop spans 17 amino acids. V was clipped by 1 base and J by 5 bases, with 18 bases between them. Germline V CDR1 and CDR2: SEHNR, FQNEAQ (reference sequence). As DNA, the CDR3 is TGTGCCAGCAGCTTAGGAAGCGACCCGTGGCCTTATCAGCCCCAGCATTTT. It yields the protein CASSLGSDPWPYQPQHF.

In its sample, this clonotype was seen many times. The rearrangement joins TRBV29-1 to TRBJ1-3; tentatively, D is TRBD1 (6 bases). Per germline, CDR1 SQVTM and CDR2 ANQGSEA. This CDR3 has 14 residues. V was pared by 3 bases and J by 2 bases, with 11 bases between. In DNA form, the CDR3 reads TGCAGCGTTGATGACAGGCTGCCTGGAAACACCATATATTTT. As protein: CSVDDRLPGNTIYF.